Following are 2 T cell receptor beta chains from one sample sequenced in a study of T cells in Graves' hyperthyroidism and ophthalmopathy. Researchers amplified the TCR beta CDR3 regions from RNA transcripts. First-round RT-PCR targeting the TCR CDR3 was performed with the HTBI primer set. MiXCR, run by TCRdb on the multiplex PCR reads, gives a single entry per CDR3 protein. In the table there are 600,000 or so distinct CDR3 sequences, 14% of which are singletons. The sequencing input was blood. All receptors come from a woman younger than 35 with Graves' ophthalmopathy.

This clonotype was counted at least ten times. V gene TRBV12-3 or TRBV12-4 combines with J gene TRBJ2-3; a possible D gene is TRBD1 (6 bases). The V and J ends lost 6 bases and 2 bases respectively, with 15 bases between them. CDR3 size: 15 residues. The chain's CDR3 is CASRLGTIHTDTQYF. The CDR3 bases are TGTGCCAGCAGACTTGGGACAATACACACAGATACGCAGTATTTT.

This clonotype occurred many times. The CDR3 DNA sequence: TGCAGTTCCCAACCGATGGGGAGTTCCCAAGAGACCCAGTACTTC. Residues: CSSQPMGSSQETQYF. V gene TRBV20-1 combines with J gene TRBJ2-5, with D possibly being TRBD2 (5 bases). The CDR3 has 15 residues. V lost 8 bases and J lost 1, with 20 bases in between. Germline CDR1 DFQATT, CDR2 SNEGSKA (reference sequence).